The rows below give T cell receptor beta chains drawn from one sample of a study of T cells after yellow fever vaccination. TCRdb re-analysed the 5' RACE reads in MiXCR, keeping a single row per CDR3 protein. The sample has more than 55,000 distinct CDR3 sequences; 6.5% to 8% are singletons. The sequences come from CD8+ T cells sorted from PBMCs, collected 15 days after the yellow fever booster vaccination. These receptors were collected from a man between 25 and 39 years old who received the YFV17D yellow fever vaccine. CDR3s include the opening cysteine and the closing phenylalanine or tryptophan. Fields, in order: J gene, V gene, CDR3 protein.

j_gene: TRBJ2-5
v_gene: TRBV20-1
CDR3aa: CSASALAGNQETQYF

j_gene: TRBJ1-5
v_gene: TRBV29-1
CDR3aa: CSVQQGGQPQHF

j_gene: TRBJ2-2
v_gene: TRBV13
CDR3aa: CASSTGPPPNTGELFF

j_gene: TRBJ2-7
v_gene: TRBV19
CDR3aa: CASSMAGGDYEQYF

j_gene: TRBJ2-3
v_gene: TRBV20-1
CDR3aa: CSAYPWREGADTQYF

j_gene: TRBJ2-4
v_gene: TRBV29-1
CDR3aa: CSVGSGIGSKNIQYF

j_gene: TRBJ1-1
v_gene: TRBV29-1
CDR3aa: CSVGGTGGTTEAFF

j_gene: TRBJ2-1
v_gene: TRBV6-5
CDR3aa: CASSFAGQVYNEQFF

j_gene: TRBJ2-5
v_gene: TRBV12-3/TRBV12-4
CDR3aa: CASSYLDTQGEETQYF

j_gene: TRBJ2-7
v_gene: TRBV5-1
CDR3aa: CASAGSYEQYF

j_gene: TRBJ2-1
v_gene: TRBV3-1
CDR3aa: CASSQGLAGGNEQFF

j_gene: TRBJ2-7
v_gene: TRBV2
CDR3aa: CASTLGDHEQYF

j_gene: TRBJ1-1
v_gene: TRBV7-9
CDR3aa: CASSHPLKTEAFF

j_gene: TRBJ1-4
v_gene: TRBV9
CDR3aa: CASSGGYATNEKLFF

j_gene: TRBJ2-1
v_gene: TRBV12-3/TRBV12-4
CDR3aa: CASSLALSPNNEQFF

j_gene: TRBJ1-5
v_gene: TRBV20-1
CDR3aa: CSAFGESNQPQHF

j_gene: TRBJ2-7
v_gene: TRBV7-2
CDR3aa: CASSFPGQHYEQYF

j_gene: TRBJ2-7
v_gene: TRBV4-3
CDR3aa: CASSQELWTGNEQYF

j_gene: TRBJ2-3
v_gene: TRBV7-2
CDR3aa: CASSHSGGPTHDTQYF

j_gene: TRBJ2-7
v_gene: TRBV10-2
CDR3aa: CASSEFGGQSYEQYF

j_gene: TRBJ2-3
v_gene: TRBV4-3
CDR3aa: CASSQDTPALADTQYF

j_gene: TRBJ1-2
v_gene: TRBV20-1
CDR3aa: CSAKMTLTDNYGYTF

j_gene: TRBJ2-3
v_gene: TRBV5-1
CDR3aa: CASSLAGYYTDTQYF

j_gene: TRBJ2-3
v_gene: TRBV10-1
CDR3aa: CASSDHSGSTDTQYF

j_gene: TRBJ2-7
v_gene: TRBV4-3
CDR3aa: CASSQGGGVYEQYF

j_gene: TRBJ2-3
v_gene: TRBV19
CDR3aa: CANDTQYF

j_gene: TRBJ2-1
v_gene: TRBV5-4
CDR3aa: CASSFSGGTEQFF

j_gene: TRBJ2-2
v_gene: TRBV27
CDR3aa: CASSFLGGVSTGELFF